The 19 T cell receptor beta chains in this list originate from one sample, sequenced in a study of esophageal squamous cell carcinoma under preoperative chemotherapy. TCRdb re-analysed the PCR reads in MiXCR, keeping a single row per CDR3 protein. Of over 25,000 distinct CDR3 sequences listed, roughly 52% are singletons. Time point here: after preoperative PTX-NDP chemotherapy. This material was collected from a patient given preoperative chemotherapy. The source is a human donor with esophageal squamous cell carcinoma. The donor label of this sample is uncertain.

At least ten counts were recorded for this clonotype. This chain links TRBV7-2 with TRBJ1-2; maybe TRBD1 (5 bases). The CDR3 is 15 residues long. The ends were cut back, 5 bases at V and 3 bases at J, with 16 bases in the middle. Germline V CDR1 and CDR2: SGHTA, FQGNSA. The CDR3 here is CASSPSAGSDYGYTF. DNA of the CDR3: TGTGCCAGCAGCCCGAGCGCAGGGTCGGACTATGGCTACACCTTC.

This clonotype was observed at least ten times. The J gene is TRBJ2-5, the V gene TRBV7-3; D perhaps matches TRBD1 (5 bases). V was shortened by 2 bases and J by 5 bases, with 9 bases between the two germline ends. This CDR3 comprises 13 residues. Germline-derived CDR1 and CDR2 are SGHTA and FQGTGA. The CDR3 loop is CASSLQGMETQYF. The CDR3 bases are TGTGCCAGCAGCTTACAGGGTATGGAGACCCAGTACTTC.

The CDR3 protein is CASSPKRGGEGHTQYF. The CDR3 nucleotides are TGTGCCAGCAGCCCGAAGCGGGGGGGCGAGGGTCATACGCAGTATTTT. The V call is TRBV5-4, the J call TRBJ2-3; 10 nucleotides align to TRBD2. V shed 4 bases, J shed 7 bases, and the junction held 12 bases outside the gene matches. The CDR3 sequence is 16 residues long. Germline CDR1 SGHNT, CDR2 YYREEE (reference sequence).

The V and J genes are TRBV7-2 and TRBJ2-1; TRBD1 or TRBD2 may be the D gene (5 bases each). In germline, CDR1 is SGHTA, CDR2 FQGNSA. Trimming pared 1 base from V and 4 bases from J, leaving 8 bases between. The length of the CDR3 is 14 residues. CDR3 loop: CASSLGGVYNEQFF. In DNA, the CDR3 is TGTGCCAGCAGCTTAGGAGGGGTATACAATGAGCAGTTCTTC.

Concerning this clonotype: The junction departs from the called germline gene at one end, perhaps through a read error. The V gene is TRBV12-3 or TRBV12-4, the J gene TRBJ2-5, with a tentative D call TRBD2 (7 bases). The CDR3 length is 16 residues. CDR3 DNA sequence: TGTGCCAGCGCGGCTACTAGGGGGGGGGACCCAGAGACCCAGTATTTC. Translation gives CASAATRGGDPETQYF.

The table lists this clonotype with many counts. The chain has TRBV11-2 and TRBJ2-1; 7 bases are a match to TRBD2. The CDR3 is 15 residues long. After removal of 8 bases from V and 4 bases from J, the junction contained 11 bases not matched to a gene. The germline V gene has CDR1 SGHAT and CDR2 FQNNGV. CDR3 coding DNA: TGTGCCAGCGCCACCAGCGGGGCGGATTACAATGAGCAGTTCTTC. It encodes CASATSGADYNEQFF. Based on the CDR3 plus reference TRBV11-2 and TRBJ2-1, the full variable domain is EAGVAQSPRYKIIEKRQSVAFWCNPISGHATLYWYQQILGQGPKLLIQFQNNGVVDDSQLPKDRFSAERLKGVDSTLKIQPAKLEDSAVYLCASATSGADYNEQFFGPGTRLTVL.

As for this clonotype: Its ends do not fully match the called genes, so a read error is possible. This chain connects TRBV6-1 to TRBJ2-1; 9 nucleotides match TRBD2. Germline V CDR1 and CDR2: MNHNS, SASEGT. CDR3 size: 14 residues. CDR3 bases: TGTGCCAGCAGTCCGGGACTAGCCGACAACATTCAGTTCTTT. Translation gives CASSPGLADNIQFF.

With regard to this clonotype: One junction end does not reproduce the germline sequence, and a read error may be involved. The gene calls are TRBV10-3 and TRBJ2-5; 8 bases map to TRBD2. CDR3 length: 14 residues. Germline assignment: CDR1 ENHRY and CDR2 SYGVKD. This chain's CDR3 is CAGSGGLADETQYF. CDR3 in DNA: TGTGCGGGGAGCGGGGGCCTAGCCGACGAGACGCAGTACTTT.

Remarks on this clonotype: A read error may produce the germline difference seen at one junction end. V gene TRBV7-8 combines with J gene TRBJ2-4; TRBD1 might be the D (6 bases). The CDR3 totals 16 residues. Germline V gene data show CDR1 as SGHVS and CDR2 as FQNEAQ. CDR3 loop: CPSSNPGLGANNTQYF. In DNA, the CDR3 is TGTCCCAGCAGCAACCCGGGGCTGGGGGCCAATAACACTCAGTACTTC.

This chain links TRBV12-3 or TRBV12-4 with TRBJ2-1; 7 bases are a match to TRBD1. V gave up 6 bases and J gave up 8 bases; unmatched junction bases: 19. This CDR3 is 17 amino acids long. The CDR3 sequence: CASSPARGPQSSYEQFF. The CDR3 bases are TGTGCCAGCAGCCCCGCTAGGGGGCCGCAGAGCTCCTATGAGCAGTTCTTC.

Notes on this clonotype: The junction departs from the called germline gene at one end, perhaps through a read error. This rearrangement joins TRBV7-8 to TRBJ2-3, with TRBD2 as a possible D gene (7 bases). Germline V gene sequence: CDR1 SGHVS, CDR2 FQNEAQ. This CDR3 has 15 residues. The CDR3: CAGGVGGSGPDTQYF. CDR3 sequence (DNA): TGTGCCGGGGGGGTAGGGGGTAGTGGCCCAGATACGCAGTACTTT.

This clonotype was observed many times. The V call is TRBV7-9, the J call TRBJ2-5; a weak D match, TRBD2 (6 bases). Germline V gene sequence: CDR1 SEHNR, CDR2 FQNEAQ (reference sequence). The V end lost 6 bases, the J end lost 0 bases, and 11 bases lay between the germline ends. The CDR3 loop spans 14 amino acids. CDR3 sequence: CASRSEGYQETQYF. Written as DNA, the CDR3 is TGTGCCAGCAGGTCGGAGGGGTACCAAGAGACCCAGTACTTC.

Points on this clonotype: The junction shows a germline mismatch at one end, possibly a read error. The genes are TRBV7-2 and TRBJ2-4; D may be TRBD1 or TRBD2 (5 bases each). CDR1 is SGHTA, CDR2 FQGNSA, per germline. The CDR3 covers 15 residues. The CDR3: CASGLGTGPTDTQYF. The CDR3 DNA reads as TGTGCCAGCGGCTTGGGGACGGGGCCCACAGACACTCAGTACTTC.

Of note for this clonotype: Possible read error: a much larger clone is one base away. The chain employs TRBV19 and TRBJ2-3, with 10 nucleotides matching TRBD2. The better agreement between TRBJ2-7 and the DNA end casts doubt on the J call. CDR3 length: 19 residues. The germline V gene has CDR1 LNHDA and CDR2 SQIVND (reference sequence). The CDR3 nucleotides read TGTGCCAGTAGTATCATGAAGCGGGGGGGCTGGACCACCTACAATGAGCAGTACTTC. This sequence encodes CASSIMKRGGWTTYNEQYF.

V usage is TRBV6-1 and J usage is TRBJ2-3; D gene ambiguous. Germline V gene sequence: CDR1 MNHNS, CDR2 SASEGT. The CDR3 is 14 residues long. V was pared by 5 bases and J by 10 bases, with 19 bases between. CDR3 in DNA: TGTGCCAGCAGTCACGCGGTGGGCACCGATGCGCAGTATTTT. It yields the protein CASSHAVGTDAQYF.

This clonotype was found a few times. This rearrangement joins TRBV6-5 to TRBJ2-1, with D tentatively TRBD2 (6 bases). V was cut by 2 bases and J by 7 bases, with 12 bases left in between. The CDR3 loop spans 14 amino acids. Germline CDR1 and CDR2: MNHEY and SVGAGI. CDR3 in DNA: TGTGCCAGCAGTTACGGGGAGGTGGGTAATGAGCAGTTCTTC. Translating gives CASSYGEVGNEQFF.

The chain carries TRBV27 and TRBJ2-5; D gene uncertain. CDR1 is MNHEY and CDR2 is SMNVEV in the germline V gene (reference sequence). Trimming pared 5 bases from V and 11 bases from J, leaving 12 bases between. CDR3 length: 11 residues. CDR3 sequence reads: CASSEQEIQYF. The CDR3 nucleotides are TGTGCCAGCAGTGAGCAAGAGATTCAGTACTTC.

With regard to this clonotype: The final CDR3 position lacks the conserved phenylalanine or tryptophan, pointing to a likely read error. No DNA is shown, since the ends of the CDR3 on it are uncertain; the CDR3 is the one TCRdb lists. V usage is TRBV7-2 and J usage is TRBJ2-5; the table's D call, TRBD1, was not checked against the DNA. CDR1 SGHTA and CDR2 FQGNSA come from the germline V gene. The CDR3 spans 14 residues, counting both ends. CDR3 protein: CASSSRTGAATRFS.

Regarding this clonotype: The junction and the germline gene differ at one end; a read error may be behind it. Written as DNA, the CDR3 is TGTGCGAGCAGTCTGTGGGGGACCACCGGGGCGCTGTATTTT. This codes for CASSLWGTTGALYF. The V and J genes are TRBV12-3 or TRBV12-4 and TRBJ2-2, with D tentatively TRBD1 or TRBD2 (5 bases each). The CDR3 sequence is 14 residues long.